These T cell receptor beta chains were read from a single sample in a study of cytomegalovirus exposure and HLA in healthy donors. Method: immunoSEQ multiplex PCR; TCRdb's copy keeps in-frame clones and lacks some. The table includes about 150,000 clones, 80% detected once. The source material was PBMCs. Receptors were obtained from a woman aged 40 to 50 in good health and CMV-seropositive. Both conserved end residues are part of each CDR3. The D gene is left open where the match is weak. Some rows have no size entry. The others give once, few or many, or a class for an expanded clone.

clone_size	v_call	j_call	d_call	cdr3_aa	cdr3_nt
-	TRBV7-3	TRBJ2-1	TRBD2	CASSLGPRLAGVGNEQFF	TGTGCCAGCAGCTTAGGCCCCAGACTAGCGGGAGTTGGTAATGAGCAGTTCTTC
-	TRBV27	TRBJ2-1	-	CASSPTSLGEQFF	TGTGCCAGCAGCCCTACCTCACTAGGTGAGCAGTTCTTC
-	TRBV29-1	TRBJ2-7	TRBD1	CSAADRATYEQYF	TGCAGCGCCGCGGACAGGGCAACCTACGAGCAGTACTTC
few	TRBV5-1	TRBJ1-2	TRBD1	CASSLAGTGDYGYTF	TGCGCCAGCAGCTTGGCCGGGACAGGGGACTATGGCTACACCTTC
-	TRBV5-1	TRBJ2-5	-	CASSLATVFQTQYF	TGCGCCAGCAGCTTGGCGACAGTTTTTCAGACCCAGTACTTC
-	TRBV27	TRBJ1-4	-	CASSLDGETEKLFF	TGTGCCAGCAGTCTCGACGGGGAAACTGAAAAACTGTTTTTT
few	TRBV19	TRBJ2-7	TRBD1	CASSSPGQGSNEQYF	TGTGCCAGTAGTTCTCCCGGACAGGGTTCCAACGAGCAGTACTTC
-	TRBV27	TRBJ2-7	TRBD2	CASSPVTSGRAPYEQYF	TGTGCCAGCAGTCCCGTTACTAGCGGGAGGGCCCCTTACGAGCAGTACTTC
once	TRBV13	TRBJ1-5	-	CASSLRQGINQPQHF	TGTGCCAGCAGCTTAAGGCAGGGTATCAATCAGCCCCAGCATTTT
-	TRBV4-2	TRBJ2-1	TRBD2	CASSEGTSGSDEQFF	TGTGCCAGCAGCGAGGGGACTAGCGGGTCTGATGAGCAGTTCTTC
-	TRBV2	TRBJ2-5	TRBD2	CASSDAGVQETQYF	TGTGCCAGCAGTGACGCGGGAGTACAAGAGACCCAGTACTTC
few	TRBV7-3	TRBJ2-2	TRBD2	CASSQALAGGSGELFF	TGTGCCAGCAGCCAGGCACTAGCGGGAGGAAGCGGGGAGCTGTTTTTT
-	TRBV28	TRBJ1-5	TRBD1	CASSLLQGLGQPQHF	TGTGCCAGCAGTCTACTACAGGGGTTGGGGCAGCCCCAGCATTTT
-	TRBV9	TRBJ2-4	TRBD1	CASSGGTGGAKNIQYF	TGTGCCAGCAGCGGAGGGACAGGGGGAGCCAAAAACATTCAGTACTTC
-	TRBV25-1	TRBJ2-3	TRBD2	CASSEGLAGFTDTQYF	TGTGCCAGCAGTGAAGGACTAGCGGGTTTCACAGATACGCAGTATTTT
-	TRBV9	TRBJ2-2	-	CASSVIAGELFF	TGTGCCAGCAGCGTCATAGCCGGGGAGCTGTTTTTT
-	TRBV6-5	TRBJ1-1	TRBD1	CASTSTGATEAFF	TGTGCCAGCACCTCGACAGGGGCAACTGAAGCTTTCTTT
-	TRBV18	TRBJ2-1	-	CASSPVALTYNEQFF	TGTGCCAGCTCACCAGTAGCGCTTACCTACAATGAGCAGTTCTTC
-	TRBV25-1	TRBJ2-3	-	CASSDWAGSTDTQYF	TGTGCCAGCAGTGACTGGGCGGGAAGCACAGATACGCAGTATTTT
-	TRBV7-9	TRBJ2-7	-	CASSFQDSTGEQYF	TGTGCCAGCAGCTTCCAGGATTCTACGGGGGAGCAGTACTTC
-	TRBV7-9	TRBJ2-7	-	CASSQGLLPYEQYF	TGTGCCAGCAGTCAAGGACTGTTACCCTACGAGCAGTACTTC
-	TRBV9	TRBJ2-7	TRBD1	CASSVAWGQSYEQYF	TGTGCCAGCAGCGTAGCTTGGGGACAGTCCTACGAGCAGTACTTC
few	TRBV2	TRBJ2-3	-	CASMGGAVPDTQYF	TGTGCCAGCATGGGGGGAGCGGTGCCAGATACGCAGTATTTT
few	TRBV6-5	TRBJ2-2	-	CASSFPASPNTGELFF	TGTGCCAGCAGTTTCCCGGCTAGCCCTAACACCGGGGAGCTGTTTTTT
-	TRBV2	TRBJ2-1	TRBD2	CASSERSSGTEEQFF	TGTGCCAGCAGTGAAAGGTCTAGCGGGACGGAGGAGCAGTTCTTC
-	TRBV7-3	TRBJ2-3	TRBD1	CASSSGTGVEGTDTQYF	TGTGCCAGCAGCTCCGGGACAGGGGTTGAGGGCACAGATACGCAGTATTTT
once	TRBV27	TRBJ1-2	-	CASSFLPAYGYTF	TGTGCCAGCAGTTTTCTACCCGCCTATGGCTACACCTTC
-	TRBV27	TRBJ1-1	-	CASSMTGLTEAFF	TGTGCCAGCAGTATGACAGGTTTAACTGAAGCTTTCTTT
-	TRBV30	TRBJ2-4	TRBD2	CAWSPSLAGEDKNIQYF	TGTGCCTGGAGTCCAAGTCTAGCGGGAGAAGACAAAAACATTCAGTACTTC
-	TRBV30	TRBJ1-6	TRBD1	CAWDLGQGSSPLHF	TGTGCCTGGGACTTAGGACAGGGATCTTCACCCCTCCACTTT
-	TRBV29-1	TRBJ1-2	TRBD1	CSARTGDGYGYTF	TGCAGCGCCCGGACAGGGGATGGCTATGGCTACACCTTC